These 9 T cell receptor beta chains were sequenced from one sample in a study of cytomegalovirus exposure and HLA in healthy donors (dated by TCRdb to about 2017). To prepare the library, the immunoSEQ multiplex PCR assay was applied. A mixture of 60 forward primers for TCR Vbeta segments and 13 reverse primers for TCR Jbeta segments was used in the multiplex PCR. TCRdb took this table from immuneACCESS and kept in-frame rearrangements with V and J called. Such tables lack part of the clones; where checked against another copy, unresolved V genes explain under half of the gap, and the rest is unexplained. The sample includes 150,000 or so clones, with 75% to 80% observed a single time. More than 12% of the sample rests with the top ten. Sequencing was performed on PBMCs. These receptors were obtained from a man between 45 and 60 years old in good health and CMV-seropositive.

V and J are TRBV14 and TRBJ1-4, with D unclear. This CDR3 contains 15 residues. Germline lookup yields CDR1 SGHDN and CDR2 FVKESK. Trimming took off 1 base at V and 4 bases at J, with 10 bases between the two ends. The CDR3 protein is CASSQVGSDNEKLFF. CDR3 bases: TGTGCCAGCAGCCAAGTTGGCAGCGATAATGAAAAACTGTTTTTT.

The sample holds one count of this clone. J is TRBJ1-3 and V is TRBV5-1, with D possibly being TRBD1 (6 bases). The CDR3 contains 13 residues. Germline V gene data show CDR1 as SGHRS and CDR2 as YFSETQ. The CDR3 here is CAGGRDSGNTIYF. The CDR3 coding sequence is TGCGCGGGGGGGCGAGACTCTGGAAACACCATATATTTT.

The rearrangement joins TRBV15 to TRBJ2-1; D not resolved. The V and J ends lost 0 bases and 9 bases respectively, with 9 bases between them. This CDR3 is built from 13 residues. Germline V gives CDR1 LNHNV, CDR2 YYDKDF (reference sequence). The CDR3 DNA reads as TGTGCCACCAGCAGAGATCGGTGGAGTGAGCAGTTCTTC. Protein product: CATSRDRWSEQFF.

The V gene is TRBV28, the J gene TRBJ2-2; 12 positions match TRBD2. V shed 4 bases and J 6 bases; nucleotides not matched to a gene: 6. The CDR3 is 16 amino acids. In germline, CDR1 is MDHEN, CDR2 SYDVKM. CDR3 amino acids: CASSSPGLAGPGELFF. The DNA for the CDR3 is TGTGCCAGCAGTTCCCCGGGACTAGCGGGCCCCGGGGAGCTGTTTTTT.

This clone was seen a handful of times. The chain uses TRBV18 and TRBJ1-4; D not certain. The CDR3 covers 13 residues. The V end lost 1 base, the J end lost 6 bases, and 6 bases lay between the germline ends. Per germline, CDR1 KGHSH and CDR2 LQKENI. The CDR3 loop is CASSPQRDEKLFF. The CDR3 DNA reads TGTGCCAGCTCACCACAACGAGATGAAAAACTGTTTTTT.

The rearrangement uses TRBV5-4 and TRBJ2-7; possible D gene TRBD1, 6 bases. V was shortened by 6 bases and J by 2 bases, with 15 bases between the two germline ends. The CDR3 spans 14 residues. The V gene's germline CDR1 is SGHNT and CDR2 YYREEE (reference sequence). CDR3 residues: CASTPDRGTYEQYF. CDR3 DNA: TGTGCCAGCACCCCGGACAGAGGGACCTACGAGCAGTACTTC.

The rearrangement links TRBV29-1 to TRBJ1-1, with TRBD1 as a possible D gene (5 bases). The ends were cut back, 6 bases at V and 4 bases at J, with 12 bases in the middle. This CDR3 spans 12 amino acids. Germline-derived CDR1 and CDR2 are SQVTM and ANQGSEA. CDR3 bases: TGCAGCGTCATGAGCGGGGGCACTGAAGCTTTCTTT. Protein product: CSVMSGGTEAFF.

The chain joins TRBV10-3 to TRBJ2-7; 7 bases fit TRBD1. Per germline, CDR1 ENHRY and CDR2 SYGVKD. This CDR3 is 14 amino acids long. Trimming at V came to 4 bases and at J to 7 bases, leaving 10 bases not matched to a gene. The CDR3 is CAISGRRGLREQYF. The CDR3 DNA reads as TGTGCCATCAGTGGACGTAGGGGGCTGAGAGAGCAGTACTTC.

As DNA, the CDR3 is TGCGCCAGCAGCTTGGAAGGGGACAGGGACGAGCAGTACTTC. It yields the protein CASSLEGDRDEQYF. The chain recombines TRBV5-1 with TRBJ2-5; 9 bases are a match to TRBD1. Matching the DNA end better, TRBJ2-7 makes the J call doubtful. Germline V CDR1 and CDR2: SGHRS, YFSETQ. The CDR3 length is 14 residues.